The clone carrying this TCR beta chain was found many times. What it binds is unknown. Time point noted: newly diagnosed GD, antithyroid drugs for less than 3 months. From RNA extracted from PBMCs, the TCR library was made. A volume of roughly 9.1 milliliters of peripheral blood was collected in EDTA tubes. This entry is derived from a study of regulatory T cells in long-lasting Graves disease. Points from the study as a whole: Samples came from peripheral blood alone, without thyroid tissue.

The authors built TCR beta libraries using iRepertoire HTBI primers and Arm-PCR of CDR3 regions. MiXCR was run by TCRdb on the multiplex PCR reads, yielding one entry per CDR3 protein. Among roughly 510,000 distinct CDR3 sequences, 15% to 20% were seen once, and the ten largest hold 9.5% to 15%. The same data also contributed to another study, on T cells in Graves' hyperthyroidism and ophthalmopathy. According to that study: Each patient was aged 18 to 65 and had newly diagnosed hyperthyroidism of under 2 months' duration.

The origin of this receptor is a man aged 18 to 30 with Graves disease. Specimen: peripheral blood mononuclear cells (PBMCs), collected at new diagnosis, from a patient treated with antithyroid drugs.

CDR3 sequence (DNA): TGTGCCAGCAGGGGTTCCTTGGCACCGAACACTGAAGCTTTCTTT. It translates to CASRGSLAPNTEAFF. The chain joins TRBV2 to TRBJ1-1; D is unclear. Trimming removed 6 bases at V and 1 base at J, with 15 bases between. This CDR3 contains 15 residues. In germline, CDR1 is SNHLY, CDR2 FYNNEI.